The sequence of this T cell receptor (beta chain) was determined in a study of PD-1 blockade in classical Hodgkin lymphoma. Study-level findings and limits: Underlying causes for the observed repertoire differences were not defined, possibly disease activity or prior therapy. Lower baseline TCR diversity was reported for newly diagnosed patients than for healthy donors.

In the case of this clone: Its antigen is unidentified.

Libraries were prepared by immunoSEQ multiplex PCR; TCRdb keeps only in-frame clonotypes and omits some of them. The table has 15,000 to 18,000 clones, 85% to 90% seen once. The time point was: newly diagnosed, previously untreated cHL patient sample. Purification of CD4+ T cells from thawed PBMCs was achieved by magnetic negative selection. Comparators were PBMCs taken from newly diagnosed, untreated classical Hodgkin lymphoma. This TCR was sampled from a human donor with classical Hodgkin lymphoma. The material sequenced was CD4+ T cells from blood.

CDR3 sequence: CASSPVLEGTGELFF. As DNA, the CDR3 is TGTGCCAGCTCACCAGTTCTAGAAGGCACCGGGGAGCTGTTTTTT. The chain links TRBV18 to TRBJ2-2; D call uncertain. Trimming shortened V by 2 bases and J by 4 bases, and 11 bases separated the two germline ends. In germline, CDR1 is KGHSH, CDR2 LQKENI. The CDR3 extends over 15 amino acids.